Below are 5 T cell receptor beta chains sequenced from a single sample in a study of identical twins. MiXCR, run by TCRdb on the 5' RACE reads, gives a single entry per CDR3 protein. The table records approximately 220,000 distinct CDR3 sequences, 6% to 8% of them present only once. Another study also made use of these data, one on yellow fever vaccine responses in identical twins.

The source material was CD8+ T cells sorted from blood. These receptors were taken from a young woman in good health.

The V gene is TRBV11-1, the J gene TRBJ2-7; the D call may be TRBD1 or TRBD2 (6 bases each). The CDR3 totals 14 residues. Deletions cut 4 bases from V and 4 bases from J, with 14 bases between. Germline V gene sequence: CDR1 SGHAT, CDR2 FQDESV (reference sequence). This CDR3 is CASSSTGASYEQYV. In DNA form, the CDR3 reads TGTGCCAGCAGCTCCACGGGGGCTTCTTACGAGCAGTACGTC.

The genes are TRBV6-1 and TRBJ2-7, with 7 bases matching TRBD2. The CDR3 totals 18 residues. J lost 4 bases, V lost 2 bases, and 17 bases had no gene match. Germline loops: CDR1 MNHNS, CDR2 SASEGT. This CDR3 reads CASSERSWDYRSSYEQYF. For the CDR3, the DNA is TGTGCCAGCAGTGAACGCTCTTGGGACTACCGTTCCTCTTACGAGCAGTACTTC.

This clonotype was seen only a few times. The gene calls are TRBV5-8 and TRBJ2-3, with 7 bases lining up with TRBD1. Losses at the gene ends were 2 bases for V and 1 base for J; bases not matched to a gene: 1. The CDR3 sequence is 14 residues long. Germline assignment: CDR1 SGHTS and CDR2 YDEGEE. The CDR3 DNA sequence: TGTGCCAGCAGCTTCGGGACAGGCACAGATACGCAGTATTTT. Its translation: CASSFGTGTDTQYF.

V usage is TRBV5-1 and J usage is TRBJ2-3, with TRBD1 as a possible D gene (5 bases). The CDR3 totals 14 residues. The germline V and J ends were trimmed by 3 bases and 11 bases, with 19 bases remaining between them. Germline loops: CDR1 SGHRS, CDR2 YFSETQ. The CDR3: CASSSRHGAQGQYF. DNA for the CDR3: TGCGCCAGCAGCTCTAGGCATGGAGCTCAGGGGCAGTATTTT.

A few counts support this clonotype. This chain joins TRBV20-1 and TRBJ1-4; 7 bases match TRBD1. This CDR3 is 15 amino acids long. Unmatched junction bases numbered 3, after V lost 2 bases and J lost 0 bases. CDR1 DFQATT and CDR2 SNEGSKA come from the germline V gene (reference sequence). CDR3 region: CSARSGTATNEKLFF. The CDR3 region has the DNA TGCAGTGCTAGAAGCGGGACAGCAACTAATGAAAAACTGTTTTTT.